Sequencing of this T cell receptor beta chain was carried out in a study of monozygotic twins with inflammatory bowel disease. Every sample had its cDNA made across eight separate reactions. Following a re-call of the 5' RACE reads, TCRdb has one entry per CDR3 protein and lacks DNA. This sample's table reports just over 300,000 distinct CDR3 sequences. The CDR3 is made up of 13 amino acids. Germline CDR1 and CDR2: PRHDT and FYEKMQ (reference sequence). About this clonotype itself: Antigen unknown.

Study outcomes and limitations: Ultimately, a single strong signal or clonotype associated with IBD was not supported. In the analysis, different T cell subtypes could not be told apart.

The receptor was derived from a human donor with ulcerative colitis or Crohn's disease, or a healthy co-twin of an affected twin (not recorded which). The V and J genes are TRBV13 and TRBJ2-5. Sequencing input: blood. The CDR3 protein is CASSFAVVETQYF. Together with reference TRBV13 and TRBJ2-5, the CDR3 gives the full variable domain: AAGVIQSPRHLIKEKRETATLKCYPIPRHDTVYWYQQGPGQDPQFLISFYEKMQSDKGSIPDRFSAQQFSDYHSELNMSSLELGDSALYFCASSFAVVETQYFGPGTRLLVL.